This TCR beta chain was observed in a study of cytomegalovirus exposure and HLA in healthy donors. As for this clone: Its antigen is still unknown.

This PCR relied on a set of 60 Vbeta primers and 13 Jbeta primers. Generated by immunoSEQ multiplex PCR, the TCRdb table keeps only in-frame clones and is missing some. The data contain roughly 150,000 clones, 80% of them seen just once; the ten biggest clones take up approximately 4.8%. The CDR3 loop spans 13 amino acids. Germline V gives CDR1 SGHNT, CDR2 YYREEE (reference sequence). V was shortened by 3 bases and J by 7 bases, with 8 bases between the two germline ends. The study's findings and limits: A later analysis reportedly found that, within productive TCRs, an Asian-associated ancestry cluster had fewer N-insertions than the mean observed across the roughly 700 donors. As was reported, the HLA-A and HLA-B alleles of most subjects were accurately predicted from TCR beta sequences.

This rearrangement joins TRBV5-4 to TRBJ1-6; D unclear. Sequencing was carried out using PBMCs. The TCR sequence derives from a man aged 30 to 45 in good health. The CDR3 DNA follows: TGTGCCAGCAGCTCTAGGCTGAATTCACCCCTCCACTTT. Residues: CASSSRLNSPLHF. The complete variable domain, with remaining parts taken from reference TRBV5-4 and TRBJ1-6, reads ETGVTQSPTHLIKTRGQQVTLRCSSQSGHNTVSWYQQALGQGPQFIFQYYREEENGRGNFPPRFSGLQFPNYSSELNVNALELDDSALYLCASSSRLNSPLHFGNGTRLTVT.